The sequence of this T cell receptor beta chain was determined in a study of beta chain features in type 1 diabetes. V lost 3 bases and J 0 bases, leaving 9 bases between the germline ends. The V gene's germline CDR1 is SGHTA and CDR2 FQGNSA. The CDR3 loop spans 15 amino acids. It was via CD45RO/CCR7/CD25/CD127/CD95/CD27 that CD4+ naive, central memory, regulatory and stem cell-like memory cells were sorted. Study findings and constraints: Sequencing used cDNA, and cells with high TCR expression could therefore be over-represented.

This clone turned up a few times. Its antigen remains unidentified. Every bit of the isolated RNA underwent reverse transcription, so sequencing read expressed TCRB transcripts. Regulatory, naive and central memory T cell samples averaged approximately 3.8 million reads. Some clones are missing from TCRdb's copy, which holds only in-frame ones; the method was immunoSEQ multiplex PCR. The profile shows around 300,000 clones, 8% of them singletons. The clonotype originates from a woman between 18 and 30 years old in good health. J is TRBJ2-4 and V is TRBV7-2; D call uncertain. Sequencing was performed on central memory CD4+ T cells from blood. CDR3 coding DNA: TGTGCCAGCAGCTTGGTCGCTAGAGCCAAAAACATTCAGTACTTC. The encoded protein is CASSLVARAKNIQYF.